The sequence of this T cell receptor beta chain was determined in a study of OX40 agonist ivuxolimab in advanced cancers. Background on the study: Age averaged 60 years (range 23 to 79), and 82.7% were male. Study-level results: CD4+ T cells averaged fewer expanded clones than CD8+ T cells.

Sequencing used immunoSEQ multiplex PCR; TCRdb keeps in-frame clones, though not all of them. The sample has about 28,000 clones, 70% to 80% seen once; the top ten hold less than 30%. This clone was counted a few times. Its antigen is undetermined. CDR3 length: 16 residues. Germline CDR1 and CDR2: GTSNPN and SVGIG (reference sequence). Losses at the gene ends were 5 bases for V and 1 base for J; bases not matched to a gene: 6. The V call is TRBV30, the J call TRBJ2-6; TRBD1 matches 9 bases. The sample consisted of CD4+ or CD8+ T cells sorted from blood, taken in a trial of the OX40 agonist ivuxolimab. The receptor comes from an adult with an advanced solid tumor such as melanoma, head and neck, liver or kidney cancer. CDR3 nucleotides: TGTGCCTGGGGGGGGACAGGGCGGTCTGGGGCCAACGTCCTGACTTTC. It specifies CAWGGTGRSGANVLTF.